This T cell receptor beta chain appears in the sequencing data of a study of blood T cells in healthy people across ages. Trimming at V came to 1 base and at J to 11 bases, leaving 16 bases not matched to a gene. The CDR3 length is 16 residues. The germline V gene has CDR1 DFQATT and CDR2 SNEGSKA (reference sequence). This clonotype occurred a few times. Using a J-beta primer mix together with a sample-barcoded 5' primer, a second PCR was run for roughly 6 to 11 cycles. TCRdb redid the calling of the 5' RACE reads with MiXCR, one entry per CDR3 protein. The sample includes about 1.8 million distinct CDR3 sequences, 49% of them seen just once.

V is TRBV20-1 and J is TRBJ2-5; 10 bases fit TRBD2. This TCR was sampled from a woman aged 40 to 50 in good health. The sequencing sample was made of blood. The CDR3 spells CSARVALAGAFLEQYF. CDR3 in DNA: TGCAGTGCTAGAGTTGCGCTAGCGGGGGCCTTTTTAGAGCAGTACTTC.